This TCR beta chain was observed in a study of blood T cell repertoires in COVID-19. The protocol was immunoSEQ multiplex PCR, while the TCRdb copy is restricted to in-frame clones and leaves out a portion. The data hold 110,000 or so clones, with approximately 85% observed a single time. CDR1 and CDR2 (germline): LGHDT, YNNKEL (reference sequence). The CDR3 is 19 residues long. V shed 3 bases and J 5 bases; nucleotides not matched to a gene: 18. This clone was seen a single time. The V call is TRBV3-1 (or the pseudogene TRBV3-2), the J call TRBJ1-5; 8 positions agree with TRBD1. The sample comprised peripheral blood. The receptor was isolated from a man between 40 and 49 years old with acute or convalescent COVID-19. Written as DNA, the CDR3 is TGTGCCAGCAGCCACAATAGAGAACGGGACAGGTTAAAAGATCAGCCCCAGCATTTT. It encodes CASSHNRERDRLKDQPQHF.